The T cell receptor (beta chain) described here comes from a study of identical twins. Notes on the study in general: The presence of invariant MAIT and iNKT cells could partly confound analyses of zero-insertion sequences. Out-of-frame alpha sequences that twins shared showed excess low generation probability. The study reached conclusions through statistical analysis that was cross-sectional, not following the same donors.

Trimming took 0 bases from V and 7 from J, leaving 12 bases between them. Germline assignment: CDR1 MNHNS and CDR2 SASEGT. CDR3 length: 15 amino acids. With respect to this clonotype: Its target is unknown.

TCRdb passed the 5' RACE reads through MiXCR, listing each CDR3 protein once. The data contain approximately 890,000 distinct CDR3 sequences, 9% to 15% of them singletons. These same data were also listed under a study on yellow fever vaccine responses in identical twins.

This rearrangement joins TRBV6-1 to TRBJ2-2; tentatively, D is TRBD1 (6 bases). This sequence was found in a woman between 18 and 30 years old in good health. Sequenced: PBMCs. The CDR3 loop reads CASSEARGMGGELFF. As DNA, the CDR3 is TGTGCCAGCAGTGAAGCGAGGGGGATGGGCGGGGAGCTGTTTTTT.